A single T cell receptor (beta chain) is shown here with its context. There is no known antigen for this receptor. Qualities for individual bases were not recorded, and no much larger clone is one base off. V is shortened by 4 bases, J by 8 bases, and the region joining them spans 15 bases. The CDR3 holds 13 amino acids from the cysteine to the phenylalanine. Left in the record is the CDR3 DNA by itself, 39 bases read in frame from the first base. The germline V gene specifies SGHRS as CDR1 and YFSETQ as CDR2. These data are taken from a study of blood T cell repertoires in COVID-19 (dated by TCRdb to the early 2020s). Notes on the research overall: Samples covering the acute and convalescent phases of COVID-19 were provided by collaborators in the United States, Italy and Spain. The material from the prospective study consisted of cDNA or gDNA derived from T cells, B-cell-depleted T cells, or PBMCs. Subjects who had been exposed to COVID-19, were actively infected with it, or had recovered from it provided the deeply sampled blood TCRbeta repertoires that made up the dataset. The repertoires were released in a freely available public database meant as a resource for research on the immune response to SARS-CoV-2. The samples were drawn from the first 160 participants of the ongoing ImmuneRACE study and from roughly 1,300 subjects provided by 6 global collaborators. Sample metadata almost always included a de-identified subject ID, COVID-19 status, age in years and sex. Where available, HLA class I and class II types were taken from metadata supplied by the sample provider and were not determined by assay-based typing.

Samples from volunteer blood donors who had recovered from COVID-19 were contributed by a second Seattle source. The collaborating institutions used their own protocols to collect whole blood in K2EDTA tubes. For TCRbeta analysis, collaborator samples were shipped as frozen whole blood, as isolated PBMCs, or as DNA extracted from either sample type. The paper's findings and limits, for the study overall: The amount of clinical and demographic metadata varied by source and participant and was provided uncurated.

TCRbeta CDR3 regions were amplified from genomic DNA using the immunoSEQ Assay, a bias-controlled multiplex PCR. The paper's data handling went like this. The number of nucleated cells in each sample was estimated from the amplification of reference gene primers within the assay. Sequence reads were collapsed and filtered to measure the absolute abundance of every unique TCRbeta CDR3 rearrangement. For each sample, productive Simpson clonality was calculated by taking the square root of Simpson's diversity index across productive rearrangements. The immuneACCESS repertoire file appears here via TCRdb, limited to in-frame rearrangements. These files lack a portion of the clones; in checked studies, under half of the deficit traces to unresolved V genes, and the cause of the others is not known. V and J calls and clone size are as listed in that table; D and trimming were resolved from the DNA. Present in this sample are a few hundred thousand clones, 88% of which were seen just once. Roughly 4% of the sample is held by the ten biggest clonotypes.

The V and J segments used are TRBV5-1 and TRBJ1-2; too little of a D gene remains to name it. The sequence was collected from a man between 60 and 70 years old who had recovered from COVID-19. Sequenced material: peripheral blood. The nucleotide sequence reads as follows: TGCGCCAGCAGCGTCCTGGGTGCTAGGGGCTACACCTTC. It translates to CASSVLGARGYTF.